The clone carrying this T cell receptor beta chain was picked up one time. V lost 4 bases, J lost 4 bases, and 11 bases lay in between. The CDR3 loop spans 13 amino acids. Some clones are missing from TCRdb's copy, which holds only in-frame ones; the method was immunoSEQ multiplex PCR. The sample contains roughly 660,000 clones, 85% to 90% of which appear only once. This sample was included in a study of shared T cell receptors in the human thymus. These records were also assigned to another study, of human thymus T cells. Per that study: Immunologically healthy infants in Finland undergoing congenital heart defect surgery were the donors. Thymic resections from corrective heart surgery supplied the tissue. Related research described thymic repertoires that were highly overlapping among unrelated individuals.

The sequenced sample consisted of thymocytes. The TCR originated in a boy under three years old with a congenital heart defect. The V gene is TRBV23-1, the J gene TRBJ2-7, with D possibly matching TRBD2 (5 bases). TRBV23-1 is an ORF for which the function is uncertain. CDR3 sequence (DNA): TGCGCCAGCAGTCCAGGACGGACTTACGAGCAGTACTTC. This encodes CASSPGRTYEQYF.